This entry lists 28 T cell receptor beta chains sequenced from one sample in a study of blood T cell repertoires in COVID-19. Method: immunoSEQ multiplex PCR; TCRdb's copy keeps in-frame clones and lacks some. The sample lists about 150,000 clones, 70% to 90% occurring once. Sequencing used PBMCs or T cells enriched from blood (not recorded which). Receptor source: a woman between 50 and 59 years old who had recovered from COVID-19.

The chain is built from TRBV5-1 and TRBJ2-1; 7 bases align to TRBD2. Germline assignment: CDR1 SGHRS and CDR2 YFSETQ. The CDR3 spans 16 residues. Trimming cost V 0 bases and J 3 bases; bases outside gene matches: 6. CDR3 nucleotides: TGCGCCAGCAGCTTGGTTCCCCTAGCGGTCTACAATGAGCAGTTCTTC. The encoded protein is CASSLVPLAVYNEQFF.

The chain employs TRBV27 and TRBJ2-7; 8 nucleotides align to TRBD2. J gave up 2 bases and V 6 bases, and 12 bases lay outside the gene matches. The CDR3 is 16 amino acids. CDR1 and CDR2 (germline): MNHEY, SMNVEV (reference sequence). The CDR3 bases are TGTGCCAGCAGCCCTTCGGGGGGGCGTGGAACCTACGAGCAGTACTTC. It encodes CASSPSGGRGTYEQYF.

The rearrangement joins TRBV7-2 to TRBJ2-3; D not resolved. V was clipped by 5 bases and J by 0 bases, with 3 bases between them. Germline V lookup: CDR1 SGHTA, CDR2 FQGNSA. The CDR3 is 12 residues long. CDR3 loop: CASSPSTDTQYF. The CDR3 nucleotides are TGTGCCAGCAGCCCGAGCACAGATACGCAGTATTTT.

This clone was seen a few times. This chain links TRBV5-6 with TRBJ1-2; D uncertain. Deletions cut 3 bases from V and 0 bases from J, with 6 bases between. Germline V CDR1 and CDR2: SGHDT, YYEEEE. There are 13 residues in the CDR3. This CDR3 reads CASSSTPNYGYTF. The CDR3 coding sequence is TGTGCCAGCAGCTCGACACCTAACTATGGCTACACCTTC.

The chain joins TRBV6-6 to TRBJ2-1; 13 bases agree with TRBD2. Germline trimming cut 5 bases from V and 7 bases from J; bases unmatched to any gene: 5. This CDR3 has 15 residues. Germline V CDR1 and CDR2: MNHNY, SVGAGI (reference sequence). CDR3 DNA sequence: TGTGCCAGCAGTCAAGGGACTAGCGGGGTAAATGAGCAGTTCTTC. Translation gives CASSQGTSGVNEQFF.

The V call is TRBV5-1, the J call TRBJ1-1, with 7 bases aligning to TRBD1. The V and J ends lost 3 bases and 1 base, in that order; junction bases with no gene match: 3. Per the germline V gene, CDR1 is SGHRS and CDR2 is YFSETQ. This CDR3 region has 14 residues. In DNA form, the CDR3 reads TGCGCCAGCAGCTCTGGACAGGAGAACACTGAAGCTTTCTTT. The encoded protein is CASSSGQENTEAFF.

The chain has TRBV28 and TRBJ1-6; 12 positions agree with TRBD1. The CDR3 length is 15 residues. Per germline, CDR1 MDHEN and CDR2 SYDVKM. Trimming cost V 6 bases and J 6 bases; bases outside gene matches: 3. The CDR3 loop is CASRGQGAPNSPLHF. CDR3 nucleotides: TGTGCCAGCAGGGGACAGGGGGCGCCTAATTCACCCCTCCACTTT.

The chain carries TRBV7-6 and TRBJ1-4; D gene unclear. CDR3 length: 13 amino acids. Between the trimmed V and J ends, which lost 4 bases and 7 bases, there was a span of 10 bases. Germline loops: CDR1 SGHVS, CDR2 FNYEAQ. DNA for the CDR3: TGTGCCAGCAGCTGGGCAGCATCTGAAAAACTGTTTTTT. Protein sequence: CASSWAASEKLFF.

The CDR3 DNA follows: TGTGCCAGCAGCTTAAGCCTGGGGGGCTCTGGAAACACCATATATTTT. This sequence encodes CASSLSLGGSGNTIYF. The chain uses TRBV7-3 and TRBJ1-3; D may be TRBD1 (5 bases). This CDR3 spans 16 amino acids. CDR1 is SGHTA, CDR2 FQGTGA, per germline. V lost 1 base and J 0 bases, leaving 10 bases between the germline ends.

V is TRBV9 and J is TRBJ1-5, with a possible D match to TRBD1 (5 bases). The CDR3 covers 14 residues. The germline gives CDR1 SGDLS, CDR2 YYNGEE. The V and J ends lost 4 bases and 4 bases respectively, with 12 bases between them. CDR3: CASSLTGYNQPQHF. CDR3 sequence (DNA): TGTGCCAGCAGCCTCACAGGTTATAATCAGCCCCAGCATTTT.

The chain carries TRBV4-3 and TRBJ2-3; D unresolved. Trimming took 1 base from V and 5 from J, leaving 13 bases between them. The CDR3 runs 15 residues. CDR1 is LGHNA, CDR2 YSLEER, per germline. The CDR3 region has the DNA TGCGCCAGCAGCCAAGGCTCCACTTCGATAGATACGCAGTATTTT. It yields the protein CASSQGSTSIDTQYF.

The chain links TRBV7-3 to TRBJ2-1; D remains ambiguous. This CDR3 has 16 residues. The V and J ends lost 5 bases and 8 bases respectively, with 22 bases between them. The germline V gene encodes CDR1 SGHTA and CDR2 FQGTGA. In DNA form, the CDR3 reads TGTGCCAGCAGCCTATTAATGGCTGGGCCGGCCGATGAGCAGTTCTTC. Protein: CASSLLMAGPADEQFF.

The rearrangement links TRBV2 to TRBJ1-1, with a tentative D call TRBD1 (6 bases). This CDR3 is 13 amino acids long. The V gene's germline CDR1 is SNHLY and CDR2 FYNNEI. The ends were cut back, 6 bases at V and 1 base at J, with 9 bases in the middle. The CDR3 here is CASRGQKNTEAFF. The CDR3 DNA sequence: TGTGCCAGCAGAGGACAGAAGAACACTGAAGCTTTCTTT.

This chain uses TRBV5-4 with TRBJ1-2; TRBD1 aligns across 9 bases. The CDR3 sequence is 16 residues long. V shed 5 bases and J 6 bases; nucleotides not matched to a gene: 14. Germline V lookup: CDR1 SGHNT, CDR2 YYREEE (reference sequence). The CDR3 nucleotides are TGTGCCAGCAGGCTAAGCCGGGCTACAGGGGGCGATGGCTACACCTTC. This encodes CASRLSRATGGDGYTF.

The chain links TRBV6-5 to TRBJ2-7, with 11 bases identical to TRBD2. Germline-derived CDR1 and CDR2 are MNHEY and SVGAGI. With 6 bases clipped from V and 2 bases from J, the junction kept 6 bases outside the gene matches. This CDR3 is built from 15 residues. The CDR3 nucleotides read TGTGCCAGCAGCACTAGCGGGGGAACCCCCTACGAGCAGTACTTC. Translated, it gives CASSTSGGTPYEQYF.

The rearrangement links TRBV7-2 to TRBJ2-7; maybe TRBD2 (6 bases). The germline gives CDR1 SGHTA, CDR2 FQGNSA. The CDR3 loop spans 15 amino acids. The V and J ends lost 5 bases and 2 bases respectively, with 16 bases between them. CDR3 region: CASSEGLVTTYEQYF. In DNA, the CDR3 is TGTGCCAGCAGCGAGGGACTCGTGACGACCTACGAGCAGTACTTC.

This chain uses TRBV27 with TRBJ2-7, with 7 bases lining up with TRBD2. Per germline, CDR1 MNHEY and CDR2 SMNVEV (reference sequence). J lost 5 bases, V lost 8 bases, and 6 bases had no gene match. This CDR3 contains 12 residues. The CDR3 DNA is TGTGCCAGCGGGGGAGGGCGGCACGAGCAGTACTTC. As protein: CASGGGRHEQYF.

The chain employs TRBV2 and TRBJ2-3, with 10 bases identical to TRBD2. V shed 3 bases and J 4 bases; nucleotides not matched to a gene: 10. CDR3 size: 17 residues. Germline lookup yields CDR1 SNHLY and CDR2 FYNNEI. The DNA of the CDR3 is TGTGCCAGCAGTGACGGATTGGTAGCGGGGGGTGCAGATACGCAGTATTTT. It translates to CASSDGLVAGGADTQYF.

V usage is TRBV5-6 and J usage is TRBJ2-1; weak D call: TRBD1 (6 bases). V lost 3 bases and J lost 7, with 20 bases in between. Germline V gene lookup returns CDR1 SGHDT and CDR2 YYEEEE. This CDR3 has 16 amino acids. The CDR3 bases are TGTGCCAGCAGCTCGGACAGCAATTTTATAATTAATGAGCAGTTCTTC. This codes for CASSSDSNFIINEQFF.

In DNA form, the CDR3 reads TGTGCTAGTGGGAGAGGTACAGCGGGCGAGCAGTTCTTC. Translation: CASGRGTAGEQFF. The chain combines TRBV12-5 with TRBJ2-1, with D tentatively TRBD2 (6 bases). The germline CDR1 and CDR2 sequences are LGHNT and FRNRAP. V was shortened by 6 bases and J by 10 bases, with 16 bases between the two germline ends. This CDR3 region has 13 residues.

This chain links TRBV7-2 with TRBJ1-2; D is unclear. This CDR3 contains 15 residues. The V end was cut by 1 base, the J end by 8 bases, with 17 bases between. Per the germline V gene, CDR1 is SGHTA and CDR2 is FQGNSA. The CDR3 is CASSLGFGGTGGYTF. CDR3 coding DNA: TGTGCCAGCAGCTTAGGCTTCGGAGGTACCGGGGGCTACACCTTC.

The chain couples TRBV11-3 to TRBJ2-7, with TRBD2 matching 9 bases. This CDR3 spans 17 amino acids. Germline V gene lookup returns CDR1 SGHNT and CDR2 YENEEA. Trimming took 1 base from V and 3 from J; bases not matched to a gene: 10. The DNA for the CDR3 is TGTGCCAGCAGCTTAGGCGGCGGAGCGGGGGGTCTCTACGAGCAGTACTTC. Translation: CASSLGGGAGGLYEQYF.

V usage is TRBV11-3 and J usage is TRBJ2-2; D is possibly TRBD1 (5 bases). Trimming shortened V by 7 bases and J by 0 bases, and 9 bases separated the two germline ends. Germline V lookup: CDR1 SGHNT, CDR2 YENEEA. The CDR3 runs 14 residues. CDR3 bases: TGTGCCAGCAAGAGACAGACGAACACCGGGGAGCTGTTTTTT. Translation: CASKRQTNTGELFF.

CDR3 sequence (DNA): TGTGCCAGCAGCCCCTTCAAAATAGCGAGCGGGGCCAACGTCCTGACTTTC. Encoded protein: CASSPFKIASGANVLTF. The genes are TRBV5-8 and TRBJ2-6; a weak D match, TRBD2 (5 bases). The germline CDR1 and CDR2 sequences are SGHTS and YDEGEE. V was shortened by 4 bases and J by 4 bases, with 18 bases between the two germline ends. The CDR3 extends over 17 amino acids. The full variable domain, its missing parts supplied by reference TRBV5-8 and TRBJ2-6, is EAGVTQSPTHLIKTRGQQATLRCSPISGHTSVYWYQQALGLGLQFLLWYDEGEERNRGNFPPRFSGRQFPNYSSELNVNALELEDSALYLCASSPFKIASGANVLTFGAGSRLTVL.

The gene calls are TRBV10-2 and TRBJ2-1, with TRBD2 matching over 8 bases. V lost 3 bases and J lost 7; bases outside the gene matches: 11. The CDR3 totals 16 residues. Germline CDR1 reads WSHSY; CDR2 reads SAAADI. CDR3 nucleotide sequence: TGCGCCAGCAGTGAAATAGGTAGCGGGGTTATGAATGAGCAGTTCTTC. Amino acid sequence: CASSEIGSGVMNEQFF.

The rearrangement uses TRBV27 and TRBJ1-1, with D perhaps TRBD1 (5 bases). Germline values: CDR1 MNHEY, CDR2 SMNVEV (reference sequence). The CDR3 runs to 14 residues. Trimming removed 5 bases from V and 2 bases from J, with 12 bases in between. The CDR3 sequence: CASSRTTVNTEAFF. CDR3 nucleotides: TGTGCCAGCAGTCGAACGACAGTAAACACTGAAGCTTTCTTT.

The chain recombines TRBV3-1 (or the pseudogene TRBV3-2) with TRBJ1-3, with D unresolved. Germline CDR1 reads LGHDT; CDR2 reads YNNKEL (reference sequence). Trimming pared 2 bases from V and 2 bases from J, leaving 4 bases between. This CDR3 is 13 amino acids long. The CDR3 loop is CASSQPAGNTIYF. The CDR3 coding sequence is TGTGCCAGCAGCCAACCCGCTGGAAACACCATATATTTT.

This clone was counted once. The chain's CDR3 is CASSLTAMNTEAFF. In DNA, the CDR3 is TGTGCCAGCAGCTTAACAGCAATGAACACTGAAGCTTTCTTT. J is TRBJ1-1 and V is TRBV7-2; D remains unclear. The V and J ends lost 2 bases and 0 bases respectively, with 7 bases between them. Looked up from germline, CDR1 is SGHTA and CDR2 is FQGNSA. This CDR3 is 14 amino acids long. Filled out from reference TRBV7-2 and TRBJ1-1, the complete variable domain reads GAGVSQSPSNKVTEKGKDVELRCDPISGHTALYWYRQSLGQGLEFLIYFQGNSAPDKSGLPSDRFSAERTGGSVSTLTIQRTQQEDSAVYLCASSLTAMNTEAFFGQGTRLTVV.